The entry below describes one T cell receptor beta chain. It lacks a known antigen. No much larger clone is present one base from it, and per-base qualities are unavailable. These data originate in a study of breast tumors, draining lymph nodes, adjacent tissues (dated by TCRdb to 2016 to 2017). In terms of the full investigation: TCR beta repertoires were compared across tumor, adjacent nontumor tissue and axillary lymph nodes obtained from breast cancer patients. In human breast cancer, the study set out to assess how tumor, surrounding tissue and draining lymph node repertoires relate to one another and whether T cells might be exchanged between them. What the research found in general, with its limitations: T-cell repertoire diversity in tumors was found to be lower than in lymph nodes but higher than in nontumor tissue, and preferential V and J gene usage was observed. The data were considered consistent with most tumor T cells being derived from the lymph node and subsequently expanding within tumor tissue. Tumor and nontumor tissue repertoires were significantly more similar in luminal-like than in basal-like breast cancer. The conclusion that tumor T cells originate in lymph nodes was presented as consistent with a hypothesis rather than as directly demonstrated.

The sample was run on an Illumina HiSeq 2000. TCR beta chain libraries were generated through multiplex PCR amplification. High-throughput sequencing was used to analyze the amplified TCR beta chain products. TCRdb cleaned the public reads at Q25 with fastp, built clones with MiXCR and kept in-frame beta chains. Identical CDR3 proteins give one entry, which carries the most common genes and DNA. The sample includes about 220,000 distinct CDR3 sequences, with around 35% observed a single time. The top ten clones comprise approximately 3.6% of the sample. Its CDR3 holds 13 amino acids, cysteine through phenylalanine. The retained sequence is limited to the CDR3, 39 bases, with the frame set at the first base. The germline V gene (reference sequence) supplies CDR1 DFQATT and CDR2 SNEGSKA. The junction carries 13 bases between V and J, which are trimmed by 4 bases and 4 bases respectively. The axillary draining lymph nodes of breast cancer patients were the source of the lymph node samples.

Sequenced input: axillary lymph node tissue. The TCR was taken from a female donor with breast cancer. Some clones in this sample may be carry-over from other donors' samples. Here the chain combines TRBV20-1 and TRBJ1-1, with TRBD1 as a weak D call on 6 bases. The DNA reads as follows: TGCAGTGCTAAAAACAGGGTTAGCACTGAAGCTTTCTTT. It specifies CSAKNRVSTEAFF.